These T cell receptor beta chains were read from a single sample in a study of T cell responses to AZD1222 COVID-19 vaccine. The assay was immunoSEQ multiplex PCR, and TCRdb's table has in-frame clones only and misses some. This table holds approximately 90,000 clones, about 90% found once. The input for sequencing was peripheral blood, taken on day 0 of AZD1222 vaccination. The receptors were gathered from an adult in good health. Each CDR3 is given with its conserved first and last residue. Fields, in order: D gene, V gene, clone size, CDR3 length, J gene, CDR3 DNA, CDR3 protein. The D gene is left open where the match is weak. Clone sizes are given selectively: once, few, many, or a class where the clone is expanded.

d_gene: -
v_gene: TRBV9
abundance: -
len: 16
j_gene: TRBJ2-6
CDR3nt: TGTGCCAGCAGCGTAGGCGGGGCGCCAGGGGCCAACGTCCTGACTTTC
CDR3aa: CASSVGGAPGANVLTF

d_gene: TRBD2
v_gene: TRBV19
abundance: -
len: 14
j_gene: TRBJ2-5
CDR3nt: TGTGCCAGTAGTTTAACCGGGACTAGCGAGACCCAGTACTTC
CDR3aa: CASSLTGTSETQYF

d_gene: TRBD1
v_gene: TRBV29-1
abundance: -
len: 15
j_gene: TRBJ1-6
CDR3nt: TGCAGCGTTAGGGACAGCCGCTCCTATAATTCACCCCTCCACTTT
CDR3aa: CSVRDSRSYNSPLHF

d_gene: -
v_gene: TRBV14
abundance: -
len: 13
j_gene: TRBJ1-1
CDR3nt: TGTGCCAGCAGCCAAGTCATGAACACTGAAGCTTTCTTT
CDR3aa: CASSQVMNTEAFF

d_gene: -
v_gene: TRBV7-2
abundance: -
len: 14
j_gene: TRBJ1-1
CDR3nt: TGTGCCAGCAGCTTAGGGGGCGGGGGTCTTGAAGCTTTCTTT
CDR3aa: CASSLGGGGLEAFF

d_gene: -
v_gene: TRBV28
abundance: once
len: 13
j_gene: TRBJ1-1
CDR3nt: TGTGCCAGCAGTACAACCAGGGTAACTGAAGCTTTCTTT
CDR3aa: CASSTTRVTEAFF

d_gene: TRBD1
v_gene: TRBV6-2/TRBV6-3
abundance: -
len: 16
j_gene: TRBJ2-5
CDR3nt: TGTGCCAGCAGTCAGCCGACAGGGGCACGTGCGGAGACCCAGTACTTC
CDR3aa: CASSQPTGARAETQYF

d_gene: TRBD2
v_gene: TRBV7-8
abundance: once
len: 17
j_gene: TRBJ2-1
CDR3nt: TGTGCCAGCAGCTTGGGGACTAGCGGGGGGAAGTACAATGAGCAGTTCTTC
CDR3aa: CASSLGTSGGKYNEQFF

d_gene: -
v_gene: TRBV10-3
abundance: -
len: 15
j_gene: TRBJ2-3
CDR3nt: TGTGCCATCAGTGATAGTAGAAATCCCCCAGATACGCAGTATTTT
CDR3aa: CAISDSRNPPDTQYF

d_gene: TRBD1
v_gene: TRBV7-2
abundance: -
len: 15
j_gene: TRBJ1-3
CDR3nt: TGTGCCAGCAGCTCAACAGGGGGCTCTGGAAACACCATATATTTT
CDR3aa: CASSSTGGSGNTIYF

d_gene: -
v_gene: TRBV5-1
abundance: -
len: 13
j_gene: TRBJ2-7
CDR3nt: TGCGCCAGCAGCGTAAGCGGAGCCTACGAGCAGTACTTC
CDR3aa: CASSVSGAYEQYF

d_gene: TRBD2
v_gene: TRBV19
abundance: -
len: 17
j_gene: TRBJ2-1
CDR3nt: TGTGCCAGTCTTAGTAGGACTAGCGGGATTGGGTACAATGAGCAGTTCTTC
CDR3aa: CASLSRTSGIGYNEQFF

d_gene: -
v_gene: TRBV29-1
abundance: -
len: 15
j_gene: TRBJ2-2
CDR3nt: TGCAGCGCTGAAGTCTGGAGCGCGAACACCGGGGAGCTGTTTTTT
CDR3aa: CSAEVWSANTGELFF

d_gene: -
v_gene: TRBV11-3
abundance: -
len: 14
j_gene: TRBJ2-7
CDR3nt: TGTGCCAGCAGCTTGGCGGGACAAGGGTACGAGCAGTACTTC
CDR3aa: CASSLAGQGYEQYF

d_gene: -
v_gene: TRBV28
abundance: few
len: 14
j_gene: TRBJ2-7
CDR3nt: TGTGCCAGCAGTTTAGAAGGACTGACCTACGAGCAGTACTTC
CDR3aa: CASSLEGLTYEQYF

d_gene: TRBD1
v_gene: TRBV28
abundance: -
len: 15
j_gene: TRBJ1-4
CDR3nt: TGTGCCAGCAGTTCAGGGGACAGGGCTAATGAAAAACTGTTTTTT
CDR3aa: CASSSGDRANEKLFF